The next 2 T cell receptor beta chains were all read from a single sample in a study of shared clonotypes between healthy human individuals. TCRdb keeps only in-frame clones here, not all; method: immunoSEQ multiplex PCR. The sample carries about 660,000 clones, 74% recorded once. What was sequenced was memory CD4+ T cells sorted from blood. As to subset: CD45RA-negative fraction. The receptors were gathered from a woman aged 25 to 39 in good health.

This clone was counted only a few times. The CDR3 coding sequence is TGCGCCAGCAGCTTGCGGGCTGAGGGAGATACGCAGTATTTT. Amino acids: CASSLRAEGDTQYF. The rearrangement joins TRBV5-1 to TRBJ2-3; D might be TRBD2 (5 bases). V was cut by 1 base and J by 5 bases, with 11 bases left in between. The CDR3 sequence is 14 residues long. Germline V gene data show CDR1 as SGHRS and CDR2 as YFSETQ.

The chain couples TRBV10-3 to TRBJ2-7, with D unresolved. V was trimmed by 4 bases and J by 1 base, leaving 5 bases between them. This CDR3 comprises 12 residues. Looked up from germline, CDR1 is ENHRY and CDR2 is SYGVKD. CDR3 sequence reads: CAISGQSYEQYF. The CDR3 DNA sequence: TGTGCCATCAGTGGGCAGTCCTACGAGCAGTACTTC.